These T cell receptor beta chains were read from a single sample in a study of T cell responses to AZD1222 COVID-19 vaccine. Repertoires were generated with immunoSEQ multiplex PCR, while TCRdb's copy carries only in-frame clones and drops some. The sample consists of more than 100,000 clones, 85% to 90% of them appearing once. The source was peripheral blood, collected on day 0 of AZD1222 vaccination. Receptor source: an adult in good health. Both conserved end residues are part of each CDR3. Each record gives: J gene, clone size, V gene, D gene, CDR3 DNA, CDR3 protein. D genes are given only for firm matches. Only part of the rows carry a size: once, few, many, or a class if the clone is expanded.

TRBJ2-1	.	TRBV18	.	TGTGCCAGCTCACCTCCGGGAATCTACAATGAGCAGTTCTTC	CASSPPGIYNEQFF
TRBJ2-7	.	TRBV29-1	.	TGCAGCGTTGAAGGGGTTACGGGAGCCTTTCCCTACGAGCAGTACTTC	CSVEGVTGAFPYEQYF
TRBJ2-7	.	TRBV10-1	.	TGCGCCAGCAGTGAAGTCCAGCCCTCCTACGAGCAGTACTTC	CASSEVQPSYEQYF
TRBJ1-2	.	TRBV28	.	TGTGCCAGCACCACTTCGGGGGGCTATGGCTACACCTTC	CASTTSGGYGYTF
TRBJ1-2	.	TRBV7-9	.	TGTGCCAGCAGCTTACAGTCAAAGGGGTTCTATGGCTACACCTTC	CASSLQSKGFYGYTF
TRBJ2-7	.	TRBV14	TRBD2	TGTGCCAGCAGCCCACTTCTAGCGGTTACCATATACGAGCAGTACTTC	CASSPLLAVTIYEQYF
TRBJ2-1	once	TRBV7-3	.	TGTGCCAGCAGCTTATCCGGGACCGGGGAGTACAATGAGCAGTTCTTC	CASSLSGTGEYNEQFF
TRBJ2-3	few	TRBV5-1	TRBD1	TGCGCCAGCAGCCTCGACAGGGTAGACACAGATACGCAGTATTTT	CASSLDRVDTDTQYF
TRBJ2-5	many	TRBV10-3	.	TGTGCCATCAGTGGCGCGGGTGACCTGCTGGGGACCCAGTACTTC	CAISGAGDLLGTQYF
TRBJ2-7	.	TRBV27	.	TGTGCCAGCAGTTTATCCTACTCGGGCTACGAGCAGTACTTC	CASSLSYSGYEQYF
TRBJ2-6	.	TRBV12-3/TRBV12-4	.	TGTGCCAGCAGGGACTCTGGGGCCAACGTCCTGACTTTC	CASRDSGANVLTF
TRBJ2-1	.	TRBV4-1	.	TGCGCCAGCAGCCAGACGGGGTTGGGCTCCTACAATGAGCAGTTCTTC	CASSQTGLGSYNEQFF
TRBJ2-3	few	TRBV7-2	.	TGTGCCAGCTCTCCCAACCCGGGGATAGATACGCAGTATTTT	CASSPNPGIDTQYF
TRBJ2-7	few	TRBV5-4	.	TGTGCCAGCAGCTTGGACAACTTCAGGCCTGGGGAGCAGTACTTC	CASSLDNFRPGEQYF
TRBJ2-1	medium-sized	TRBV21-1	.	TGTGCCAGCGGACCGGAAAGCTCCTACAATGAGCAGTTCTTC	CASGPESSYNEQFF
TRBJ1-6	.	TRBV11-2	.	TGTGCCAGCAGCTTATACCAGGGACACCTTATGGATTCACCCCTCCACTTT	CASSLYQGHLMDSPLHF
TRBJ2-2	.	TRBV6-4	.	TGTGCCAGCCAGAGGGACACCGGGGAGCTGTTTTTT	CASQRDTGELFF
TRBJ1-6	.	TRBV5-6	.	TGTGCCAGCAGCTTGAGGCGACGGAGGGGCGGGTCCTATAATTCACCCCTCCACTTT	CASSLRRRRGGSYNSPLHF
TRBJ1-2	.	TRBV29-1	.	TGCAGCGTTGAGCTGGCCAGGGAACTCGGCTACACCTTC	CSVELARELGYTF
TRBJ1-1	.	TRBV18	.	TGTGCCAGCTATCCTGACTCGCTGAGTGTTTTGGCTTTCTTT	CASYPDSLSVLAFF
TRBJ2-2	.	TRBV25-1	.	TGTGCCAGCAGTGAGGTTGTCGCCGGGGAGCTGTTTTTT	CASSEVVAGELFF
TRBJ1-2	.	TRBV19	.	TGTGCCAGTAGTAGGGACCGAAGGCCCTATGGCTACACCTTC	CASSRDRRPYGYTF
TRBJ1-2	.	TRBV6-1	.	TGTGCCAGCAGAGAAAAGACAGCGGCCGATAACTATGGCTACACCTTC	CASREKTAADNYGYTF
TRBJ1-1	.	TRBV5-1	.	TGCGCCAGCACCCTTTCGGGCACTGAAGCTTTCTTT	CASTLSGTEAFF
TRBJ2-2	.	TRBV6-5	TRBD2	TGTGCCAGCACCCGTTTAGCGGGGAACACCGGGGAGCTGTTTTTT	CASTRLAGNTGELFF
TRBJ2-3	.	TRBV28	TRBD2	TGTGCCAGCAGCCCGGGAGGGTATAAGCGGGGTTTCACAGATACGCAGTATTTT	CASSPGGYKRGFTDTQYF
TRBJ1-2	once	TRBV7-9	.	TGTGCCAGCAGCCTCGGGGGAGCCAGGCCCTATGGCTACACCTTC	CASSLGGARPYGYTF
TRBJ2-7	.	TRBV5-4	.	TGTGCCAGCAGCTCGTCACGGGGCAGCACCTACGAGCAGTACTTC	CASSSSRGSTYEQYF
TRBJ2-7	few	TRBV5-4	TRBD2	TGTGCCAGCAGCTCTGGGGGACTAGCGGGACACTACGAGCAGTACTTC	CASSSGGLAGHYEQYF
TRBJ1-1	.	TRBV7-6	TRBD1	TGTGCCAGCAGCTTAGTGTCGCCGGGACAGGGTCCTCTTACTGAAGCTTTCTTT	CASSLVSPGQGPLTEAFF
TRBJ2-1	.	TRBV28	TRBD2	TGTGCCAGCAGTCAGGGACTAGCGGGAGGGCTCGAGCAGTTCTTC	CASSQGLAGGLEQFF
TRBJ2-3	.	TRBV7-3	TRBD2	TGTGCCAGCAGCACCCTAGCGGGAGGGACAGATACGCAGTATTTT	CASSTLAGGTDTQYF
TRBJ1-2	.	TRBV18	.	TGTGCCAGCTCACCAGCTTACACCAACTATGGCTACACCTTC	CASSPAYTNYGYTF
TRBJ2-1	.	TRBV7-8	.	TGTGCCAGCAGCTTAATGGCGGGGGGACAGAGCTCCTACAATGAGCAGTTCTTC	CASSLMAGGQSSYNEQFF
TRBJ2-7	few	TRBV18	.	TGTGCCAGCTCACCAGTCCAGGGGTTCAGCGAGCAGTACTTC	CASSPVQGFSEQYF
TRBJ1-1	.	TRBV25-1	.	TGTGCCAGCAGCGATCCTAGGGGGAAAAACACTGAAGCTTTCTTT	CASSDPRGKNTEAFF
TRBJ2-4	.	TRBV12-2	.	TGTGCAAGTCGCTTAGCGGGACCTAACAGAAACATTCAGTACTTC	CASRLAGPNRNIQYF
TRBJ1-5	.	TRBV18	.	TGTGCCAGCTCACCAATGGCAGCTTATGATCAGCCCCAGCATTTT	CASSPMAAYDQPQHF
TRBJ2-7	.	TRBV18	.	TGTGCCAGCTCACCACTCACCAATAAGGACGAGCAGTACTTC	CASSPLTNKDEQYF
TRBJ1-1	.	TRBV28	TRBD1	TGTGCCAGCAGTTTGGGGACAGGGGGGTTCACTGAAGCTTTCTTT	CASSLGTGGFTEAFF
TRBJ1-2	.	TRBV29-1	.	TGCAGCGTTGCGGCGGTCCGTGGCTACACCTTC	CSVAAVRGYTF
TRBJ1-1	.	TRBV6-5	.	TGTGCCAGCATGATAGGACAGCCCTTTGAAGCTTTCTTT	CASMIGQPFEAFF
TRBJ1-2	.	TRBV10-3	.	TGTGCCATCAGTGAGTCATCCTCATCGGGTGGCTACACCTTC	CAISESSSSGGYTF
TRBJ1-1	.	TRBV5-4	.	TGTGCCAGCAGCTTGGCCGGGATGGGCACTGAAGCTTTCTTT	CASSLAGMGTEAFF
TRBJ1-2	.	TRBV7-3	TRBD1	TGTGCCAGCAGCTTTGACCGGACAGGAAACTATGGCTACACCTTC	CASSFDRTGNYGYTF
TRBJ2-7	.	TRBV20-1	TRBD2	TGCAGTGCAGCTACTAGCGGGAGGCAGTACTTC	CSAATSGRQYF
TRBJ2-5	.	TRBV19	TRBD2	TGTGCCAGTACAGCGGGAGGCCAAGAGACCCAGTACTTC	CASTAGGQETQYF